These T cell receptor beta chains were read from a single sample in a study of vaccination and CD4 T cells after COVID-19. TCRdb reanalysed the PCR reads using MiXCR and keeps one entry per CDR3 protein. The profile covers 20,000 to 25,000 distinct CDR3 sequences, with 43% appearing a single time and approximately 15% taken by the ten largest. These receptors' antigens are unknown. Source material: CD4+ T cells from blood, cultured in vitro. These TCRs come from a human donor who had recovered from COVID-19. Each CDR3 is given with its conserved first and last residue. A D gene is named only where the DNA matches it firmly. The size entry is marked missing in some rows and otherwise reads once, few, many or a size class.

>TRBJ2-6|TRBV20-1|.|TRBD1
CSAPGQDFSGANVLTF
TGCAGTGCACCGGGACAGGACTTCTCTGGGGCCAACGTCCTGACTTTC
>TRBJ1-1|TRBV2|.|.
CASSVHDGATEAFF
TGTGCCAGCAGTGTACACGATGGGGCGACTGAAGCTTTCTTT
>TRBJ2-7|TRBV29-1|.|.
CSAQPTGYEQYF
TGCAGCGCCCAACCGACAGGCTACGAGCAGTACTTC
>TRBJ1-1|TRBV10-1|few|.
CASRSGHLNTEAFF
TGCGCCAGCAGATCGGGACACCTGAACACTGAAGCTTTCTTT
>TRBJ2-5|TRBV10-1|.|.
CASSAGPAATQYF
TGCGCCAGCAGTGCTGGTCCGGCCGCAACCCAGTACTTC
>TRBJ2-5|TRBV6-2/TRBV6-3|.|TRBD2
CASSYGGVQETQYF
TGTGCCAGCAGTTACGGGGGGGTCCAAGAGACCCAGTACTTC
>TRBJ2-1|TRBV7-2|.|.
CASDPPQVSYNEQFF
TGTGCCAGCGATCCCCCCCAGGTTTCCTACAATGAGCAGTTCTTC
>TRBJ2-3|TRBV20-1|.|.
CSAVRGTDTQYF
TGCAGTGCTGTCAGAGGCACAGATACGCAGTATTTT
>TRBJ2-7|TRBV6-1|.|.
CASSPSGGGAYEQYF
TGTGCCAGCTCTCCCTCCGGAGGGGGCGCCTACGAGCAGTACTTC
>TRBJ2-7|TRBV15|.|.
CATSRPPSGAYEQYF
TGTGCCACCAGCAGACCCCCCTCCGGCGCCTACGAGCAGTACTTC
>TRBJ1-5|TRBV19|.|.
CASRVNPGGNQPQHF
TGTGCCAGTAGAGTGAATCCGGGGGGCAATCAGCCCCAGCATTTT
>TRBJ1-2|TRBV2|few|TRBD1
CASSELGQGTYGYTF
TGTGCCAGCAGTGAACTAGGACAGGGCACCTATGGCTACACCTTC
>TRBJ1-2|TRBV10-3|few|TRBD1
CAISGDRGLDGYTF
TGTGCCATCAGTGGGGACAGGGGGTTGGATGGCTACACCTTC
>TRBJ2-1|TRBV28|few|TRBD2
CASSPVKGGDEQFF
TGTGCCAGCAGTCCTGTTAAGGGAGGGGATGAGCAGTTCTTC
>TRBJ1-4|TRBV11-1|.|.
CASSLGVGGEKLFF
TGTGCCAGCAGCTTAGGGGTTGGCGGCGAAAAACTGTTTTTT
>TRBJ2-7|TRBV19|.|TRBD1
CASSPSSGQVGHYEQYF
TGTGCCAGTAGTCCCTCCTCAGGACAGGTGGGGCACTACGAGCAGTACTTC
>TRBJ2-5|TRBV19|.|.
CASSTLGGGETQYF
TGTGCCAGTAGCACCTTAGGGGGGGGGGAGACCCAGTACTTC
>TRBJ1-1|TRBV28|.|.
CASSFEGGTEAFF
TGTGCCAGCAGTTTCGAGGGGGGGACTGAAGCTTTCTTT
>TRBJ2-7|TRBV20-1|.|.
CSARTGPLEQYF
TGCAGTGCTAGAACGGGTCCCCTCGAGCAGTACTTC
>TRBJ1-2|TRBV18|few|TRBD1
CASSPGDRGRNGYTF
TGTGCCAGCTCACCCGGGGACAGGGGGCGGAATGGCTACACCTTC
>TRBJ2-5|TRBV18|.|.
CASSPRGETQYF
TGTGCCAGCTCACCAAGGGGCGAGACCCAGTACTTC
>TRBJ2-3|TRBV20-1|.|TRBD2
CSARCASGRAADTQYF
TGCAGTGCTAGATGTGCTAGCGGGAGGGCCGCAGATACGCAGTATTTT
>TRBJ2-2|TRBV2|.|.
CASSESWVSNTGELFF
TGTGCCAGCAGTGAAAGCTGGGTCTCGAACACCGGGGAGCTGTTTTTT
>TRBJ2-7|TRBV11-2|.|.
CASRPEGGYEQYF
TGTGCCAGCAGACCAGAAGGGGGATACGAGCAGTACTTC
>TRBJ2-3|TRBV20-1|few|TRBD1
CSARDYRTGGSADTQYF
TGCAGTGCTAGAGATTATCGGACAGGGGGCTCTGCAGATACGCAGTATTTT
>TRBJ1-2|TRBV28|.|TRBD1
CASLGTGYGYTF
TGTGCCAGCTTGGGGACAGGGTACGGCTACACCTTC
>TRBJ2-5|TRBV19|.|.
CASRRSGEKTQYF
TGTGCCAGTAGACGATCCGGTGAGAAGACCCAGTACTTC
>TRBJ2-3|TRBV5-6|.|.
CASSDVAADTQYF
TGTGCCAGCAGCGACGTGGCGGCCGATACGCAGTATTTT
>TRBJ2-5|TRBV28|.|.
CASSQTRRETQYF
TGTGCCAGCAGCCAGACTAGGAGGGAGACCCAGTACTTC
>TRBJ2-5|TRBV7-2|.|.
CASSDIGGGKTQYF
TGTGCCAGCAGTGATATAGGGGGGGGTAAGACCCAGTACTTC
>TRBJ2-2|TRBV19|.|.
CASSMAVQTNTGELFF
TGTGCCAGTAGTATGGCGGTACAGACTAACACCGGGGAGCTGTTTTTT
>TRBJ2-1|TRBV20-1|.|.
CSAPPVGSSYNEQFF
TGCAGTGCCCCTCCGGTGGGGAGCTCCTACAATGAGCAGTTCTTC
>TRBJ2-7|TRBV21-1|.|.
CASSKALGTGYYEQYF
TGTGCCAGCAGCAAAGCGCTAGGGACAGGGTACTACGAGCAGTACTTC
>TRBJ1-3|TRBV28|once|.
CASSPRGKVGNTIYF
TGTGCCAGCAGTCCCCGGGGAAAGGTTGGAAACACCATATATTTT
>TRBJ2-2|TRBV7-7|.|.
CASSRGQPNTGELFF
TGTGCCAGCAGCCGAGGACAGCCGAACACCGGGGAGCTGTTTTTT
>TRBJ2-7|TRBV18|.|.
CASSPQGPLHPTAGEQYF
TGTGCCAGCTCTCCTCAGGGGCCCTTACACCCTACGGCTGGGGAGCAGTACTTC
>TRBJ1-2|TRBV12-3/TRBV12-4|.|.
CASSLVGNYGYTF
TGTGCCAGCAGTTTAGTAGGGAACTATGGCTACACCTTC
>TRBJ2-5|TRBV6-1|.|TRBD2
CASSPQRERWETQYF
TGTGCCAGCAGTCCCCAGCGGGAGAGGTGGGAGACCCAGTACTTC
>TRBJ2-5|TRBV5-4|.|TRBD1
CASSLGTAETQYF
TGTGCCAGCAGCCTAGGGACAGCCGAGACCCAGTACTTC